Shown below are 10 T cell receptor beta chains from a single sample sequenced in a study of blood T cell repertoires in COVID-19. Some clones are missing from TCRdb's copy, which holds only in-frame ones; the method was immunoSEQ multiplex PCR. Counted here are 140,000 to 150,000 clones, roughly 90% occurring once; the ten biggest clones make up more than 1%. The specimen was PBMCs or T cells enriched from blood (not recorded which). These receptor sequences come from a woman aged 25-40 years with acute COVID-19.

The V call is TRBV29-1, the J call TRBJ2-7, with D possibly being TRBD1 (6 bases). CDR1 and CDR2 from the germline V gene are SQVTM and ANQGSEA. The germline V and J ends were trimmed by 4 bases and 6 bases, with 22 bases remaining between them. The CDR3 totals 15 residues. The CDR3 coding sequence is TGCAGCGTTGTACAGGGCTTCCACACTGCGGGCGAGCAGTACTTC. It translates to CSVVQGFHTAGEQYF.

The V and J genes are TRBV29-1 and TRBJ1-1, with 10 bases identical to TRBD1. The CDR3 runs 12 residues. The germline V gene has CDR1 SQVTM and CDR2 ANQGSEA. The junction had 0 bases not matched to a gene; V was cut back by 7 bases and J by 1 base. The CDR3, as DNA: TGCAGCGGGGACAGGGGGAACACTGAAGCTTTCTTT. Encoded protein: CSGDRGNTEAFF.

The J gene is TRBJ2-4, the V gene TRBV5-1, with D possibly matching TRBD1 (5 bases). The V gene's germline CDR1 is SGHRS and CDR2 YFSETQ. Trimming removed 7 bases from V and 2 bases from J, with 10 bases in between. There are 13 residues in the CDR3. The CDR3 DNA sequence: TGCGCCAGCTCCAGGGTTTCCAAAAACATTCAGTACTTC. This codes for CASSRVSKNIQYF.

The chain is built from TRBV9 and TRBJ1-2; no clear D gene. Deletions cut 4 bases from V and 3 bases from J, with 7 bases between. Germline lookup yields CDR1 SGDLS and CDR2 YYNGEE. The CDR3 runs to 12 residues. The CDR3 region is CASSQEDYGYTF. Written as DNA, the CDR3 is TGTGCCAGCAGCCAGGAGGACTATGGCTACACCTTC.

The V call is TRBV24-1, the J call TRBJ1-5, with 7 bases fitting TRBD1. CDR3 length: 13 amino acids. The germline gives CDR1 KGHDR, CDR2 SFDVKD. Unmatched junction bases numbered 3, after V lost 4 bases and J lost 7 bases. The CDR3 sequence is CATSETGYQPQHF. Here the CDR3 DNA reads TGTGCCACCAGTGAGACAGGGTACCAGCCCCAGCATTTT.

The chain links TRBV19 to TRBJ2-1, with 7 bases lining up with TRBD1. The germline V gene has CDR1 LNHDA and CDR2 SQIVND (reference sequence). Losses at the gene ends were 10 bases for V and 9 bases for J; bases not matched to a gene: 15. The CDR3 covers 14 residues. CDR3 bases: TGTGCCACCAGAGACGACAGGGCGGCTGTTGAGCAGTTCTTC. Its protein is CATRDDRAAVEQFF.

The V gene is TRBV27, the J gene TRBJ2-7, with 9 bases identical to TRBD2. CDR1 is MNHEY, CDR2 SMNVEV, per germline (reference sequence). With 5 bases clipped from V and 4 bases from J, the junction kept 24 bases outside the gene matches. This CDR3 comprises 20 residues. The CDR3 DNA reads TGTGCCAGCAGTCTAAAGGCAGCTAGCGGGACGACCTCTTCCATTTACGAGCAGTACTTC. This sequence encodes CASSLKAASGTTSSIYEQYF.

This clone has a single count. The chain is built from TRBV6-2 or TRBV6-3 and TRBJ1-1; weak D call: TRBD1 (5 bases). Germline V gene sequence: CDR1 MNHEY, CDR2 SVGEGT. V was pared by 4 bases and J by 10 bases, with 13 bases between. This CDR3 region has 12 residues. CDR3 protein: CASSLRQLPAFF. CDR3 sequence (DNA): TGTGCCAGCAGTTTACGACAGCTGCCAGCTTTCTTT.

The chain couples TRBV5-1 to TRBJ2-3; D uncertain. Germline V lookup: CDR1 SGHRS, CDR2 YFSETQ. V lost 6 bases and J lost 0, with 29 bases in between. This CDR3 has 20 amino acids. The CDR3 DNA is TGCGCCAGCACCCCCCCCTGGCGCTCAGACTCTCTTATTAGCACAGATACGCAGTATTTT. Protein: CASTPPWRSDSLISTDTQYF.

This chain connects TRBV15 to TRBJ1-5; unclear D gene. V lost 0 bases and J lost 6, with 9 bases in between. CDR1 is LNHNV, CDR2 YYDKDF, per germline (reference sequence). CDR3 length: 14 amino acids. For the CDR3, the DNA is TGTGCCACCAGCAGAGAGGAGGGTAGTCAGCCCCAGCATTTT. Translating gives CATSREEGSQPQHF.